The rows below give T cell receptor beta chains drawn from one sample of a study of cytomegalovirus exposure and HLA in healthy donors. Profiling relied on immunoSEQ multiplex PCR, and the TCRdb table lists in-frame clones only, not all of them. The sample lists approximately 150,000 clones, 80% occurring once. The specimen sequenced was PBMCs. These TCRs come from a man younger than 35 in good health and CMV-seropositive. Each CDR3 is given with its conserved first and last residue. Fields, in order: clone size, V gene, D gene, J gene, CDR3 DNA, CDR3 protein. D genes are given only for firm matches. The size of a clone is reported for some rows only, either as once, few or many, or as a class for expanded clones.

.	TRBV19	TRBD1	TRBJ1-1	TGTGCCAGTAGTACGGGACAGGGGAACACTGAAGCTTTCTTT	CASSTGQGNTEAFF
.	TRBV12-5	.	TRBJ2-3	TGTGCATCGGACAGACCAAGCACAGATACGCAGTATTTT	CASDRPSTDTQYF
.	TRBV27	TRBD2	TRBJ2-7	TGTGCCAGCAGTCCCTTATTAGCGGGAGGGCCCTCTCCCTACGAGCAGTACTTC	CASSPLLAGGPSPYEQYF
few	TRBV5-8	.	TRBJ2-7	TGTGCCAGCAGCTTGACGTGGGGAGGGCAGTACTTC	CASSLTWGGQYF
.	TRBV9	.	TRBJ1-2	TGTGCCAGCAGCGTAGGGGGAGCTAACTATGGCTACACCTTC	CASSVGGANYGYTF
.	TRBV18	.	TRBJ1-1	TGTGCCAGCTCACCCATAAACATGAACACTGAAGCTTTCTTT	CASSPINMNTEAFF
.	TRBV6-6	TRBD1	TRBJ1-1	TGTGCCAGCAGTTACCCCGACAGGGGGGGCACTGAAGCTTTCTTT	CASSYPDRGGTEAFF
.	TRBV5-1	.	TRBJ2-3	TGCGCCAGCAGCGGGCCCCAGGTGGGCCCCTGGGTGAGCACAGATACGCAGTATTTT	CASSGPQVGPWVSTDTQYF
.	TRBV5-1	TRBD1	TRBJ1-1	TGCGCCAGCAGCTCAGGACAGGGCACTGAAGCTTTCTTT	CASSSGQGTEAFF
.	TRBV6-6	.	TRBJ2-7	TGTGCCAGCAGCCCCGCCCCGGTAAACTACGAGCAGTACTTC	CASSPAPVNYEQYF
.	TRBV7-9	.	TRBJ1-1	TGTGCCAGCAGCCAAACACAGGCTGGTGGAGCTTTCTTT	CASSQTQAGGAFF
.	TRBV7-9	TRBD2	TRBJ2-2	TGTGCCAGCAGCCCTGGGGCTAGCGGCGAGAACACCGGGGAGCTGTTTTTT	CASSPGASGENTGELFF
.	TRBV19	.	TRBJ1-5	TGTGCCAGTAGTACGAGGGGGGGCCTCGATCAGCCCCAGCATTTT	CASSTRGGLDQPQHF
.	TRBV27	.	TRBJ1-6	TGTGCCAGCAGCTTGGGGAGGGCTATGACACCCCTCCACTTT	CASSLGRAMTPLHF
.	TRBV27	.	TRBJ1-5	TGTGCCAGCAGCAGGGAAGGAAATAGCAATCAGCCCCAGCATTTT	CASSREGNSNQPQHF
.	TRBV1	.	TRBJ2-2	TGCACCAGCAGCCAAGCCCGGACAGACTGCACCGGGGAGCTGTTTTTT	CTSSQARTDCTGELFF
.	TRBV18	TRBD2	TRBJ2-1	TGTGCCAGCTCACCACTAGCGGGGGTGAGGAATGAGCAGTTCTTC	CASSPLAGVRNEQFF
.	TRBV7-2	.	TRBJ1-2	TGTGCCAGCAGCTCCCTTATGGGGAGGGGGGTCCTTAACTATGGCTACACCTTC	CASSSLMGRGVLNYGYTF
once	TRBV5-6	.	TRBJ1-2	TGTGCCAGCAGCTTGGGTCTGGACAGTATCTATGGCTACACCTTC	CASSLGLDSIYGYTF
.	TRBV5-1	.	TRBJ2-1	TGCGCCAGCAGCTTGGGGCTAGCCAATGAGCAGTTCTTC	CASSLGLANEQFF
.	TRBV13	TRBD1	TRBJ1-5	TGTGCCAGCAGCACCGGGACAGGGGGGGGTCAGCCCCAGCATTTT	CASSTGTGGGQPQHF
.	TRBV7-6	TRBD2	TRBJ2-7	TGTGCCAGCAGTCCTAGGACTAGCGGTCCTACGACGCAGTACTTC	CASSPRTSGPTTQYF
.	TRBV11-2	TRBD2	TRBJ2-5	TGTGCCAGCAGCTCACTGGCCGGGACTAGACAAGAGACCCAGTACTTC	CASSSLAGTRQETQYF
.	TRBV7-9	.	TRBJ2-5	TGTGCCAGCAGTTTATTCTTTTGGGGGGGCCGCGAGACCCAGTACTTC	CASSLFFWGGRETQYF
.	TRBV7-2	TRBD2	TRBJ2-1	TGTGCCAGCAGCTTAGGGACTAGCGGGGTAGAGCAGTTCTTC	CASSLGTSGVEQFF
.	TRBV7-2	.	TRBJ1-6	TGTGCCAGCAGCTTACTAGGACAAAATAATTCACCCCTCCACTTT	CASSLLGQNNSPLHF
.	TRBV11-1	.	TRBJ1-1	TGTGCCAGCAGCTTAGTTATAGAAAACACTGAAGCTTTCTTT	CASSLVIENTEAFF
.	TRBV13	TRBD1	TRBJ1-4	TGTGCCAGCAGCGAAAGACAGGGGGCAAATGAAAAACTGTTTTTT	CASSERQGANEKLFF
.	TRBV5-8	TRBD2	TRBJ2-3	TGTGCCAGCAGCCTCGGACGGACTAGCGGGAGTCAGGTAGATACGCAGTATTTT	CASSLGRTSGSQVDTQYF
.	TRBV10-3	.	TRBJ1-1	TGTGCCATCAGTGAGTTGGGCCAGACTGAAGCTTTCTTT	CAISELGQTEAFF
.	TRBV2	TRBD1	TRBJ1-1	TGTGCCAGCACCGACCAAGTCGGAGACAGGGGGCAAGCTTTCTTT	CASTDQVGDRGQAFF
once	TRBV4-1	.	TRBJ2-1	TGCGCCAGCAGCCAAACTTCAGGGCAGGGATTAGGTGAGCAGTTCTTC	CASSQTSGQGLGEQFF
.	TRBV30	TRBD2	TRBJ2-1	TGTGCCTGGACCGGACTAGTCTGGGAGCAGTTCTTC	CAWTGLVWEQFF
.	TRBV19	.	TRBJ1-5	TGTGCCACTGGGCGTCAGCCCCAGCATTTT	CATGRQPQHF
.	TRBV6-5	.	TRBJ2-3	TGTGCCAGCAAGACTGTTTATACGCAGTATTTT	CASKTVYTQYF
.	TRBV11-3	TRBD2	TRBJ2-5	TGTGCCAGCAGCTTATGGACTAGCGGGGGCGAAGAGACCCAGTACTTC	CASSLWTSGGEETQYF
.	TRBV6-6	.	TRBJ1-1	TGTGCCAGCAGTCTGACAGGGAACACTGAAGCTTTCTTT	CASSLTGNTEAFF
.	TRBV7-6	.	TRBJ2-5	TGTGCCAGCAGCTCCCCGGGACTCCCCTCTGAGACCCAGTACTTC	CASSSPGLPSETQYF
.	TRBV7-3	.	TRBJ2-7	TGTGCCAGCAGCTCGGACAGGGAGGGCGAGCAGTACTTC	CASSSDREGEQYF
.	TRBV7-6	.	TRBJ2-5	TGTGCCAGCAGCCTCCCCTTCCGGAGGGTATGGGAGACCCAGTACTTC	CASSLPFRRVWETQYF
once	TRBV18	TRBD1	TRBJ2-7	TGTGCCAGCTCCCTATCGGGGACAGGTACGTACGAGCAGTACTTC	CASSLSGTGTYEQYF
.	TRBV9	TRBD2	TRBJ2-5	TGTGCCAGCAGCCGGGGGGGAGAGACCCAGTACTTC	CASSRGGETQYF
few	TRBV4-2	TRBD1	TRBJ2-6	TGTGCCAGCAGCCAAGTGGGTTTTAGGACAGGGGCCGGCGGGGCCAACGGCCTGACTTTC	CASSQVGFRTGAGGANGLTF